Listed below are T cell receptor beta chains from one sample, sequenced in a study of cytomegalovirus exposure and HLA in healthy donors. Sequencing was performed with immunoSEQ multiplex PCR; in TCRdb, only in-frame clones are kept and a portion is missing. The data show roughly 170,000 clones, 65% to 85% seen once. Input material: PBMCs. Every receptor here comes from a woman younger than 30 in good health and CMV-seronegative. Both conserved end residues are part of each CDR3. D genes are given only for firm matches. The size field is filled for only some rows; it gives once, few, many or a size class.

j_call cdr3_length v_call d_call clone_size cdr3_aa cdr3_nt
TRBJ2-1 14 TRBV28 . . CASSLGQGVDEQFF TGTGCCAGCAGTTTAGGCCAGGGTGTGGATGAGCAGTTCTTC
TRBJ2-7 15 TRBV27 TRBD2 . CASRPGLAVSYEQYF TGTGCCAGCAGGCCAGGACTAGCGGTTTCCTACGAGCAGTACTTC
TRBJ1-4 16 TRBV19 TRBD1 . CASRPGQVRNGEKLFF TGTGCCAGTAGACCCGGACAGGTCCGGAACGGTGAAAAACTGTTTTTT
TRBJ2-1 16 TRBV6-6 TRBD2 . CASSYPSGPGNNEQFF TGTGCCAGCAGTTACCCTAGCGGCCCAGGGAACAATGAGCAGTTCTTC
TRBJ2-5 18 TRBV6-4 . . CASRISVSGASGQETQYF TGTGCCAGCAGGATTTCGGTTAGCGGAGCTTCGGGCCAAGAGACCCAGTACTTC
TRBJ1-6 15 TRBV6-1 . few CASSEDSGSNSPLHF TGTGCCAGCAGTGAAGATTCGGGAAGTAATTCACCCCTCCACTTT
TRBJ2-1 15 TRBV19 TRBD2 . CASSGSGGSYNEQFF TGTGCCAGTAGTGGTAGCGGGGGCTCCTACAATGAGCAGTTCTTC
TRBJ2-6 20 TRBV28 TRBD1 once CASSPWGQRTPPSGANVLTF TGTGCCAGCAGTCCCTGGGGACAGCGTACTCCCCCCTCTGGGGCCAACGTCCTGACTTTC
TRBJ1-2 11 TRBV5-6 . . CASRRDYGYTF TGTGCCAGTAGGAGGGACTATGGCTACACCTTC
TRBJ1-2 15 TRBV7-9 TRBD1 . CASSLVGTGGKGYTF TGTGCCAGCAGCTTAGTTGGGACAGGGGGCAAAGGCTACACCTTC
TRBJ2-2 15 TRBV7-2 . . CASSQSGLSTGELFF TGTGCCAGCAGCCAGTCAGGACTCAGCACCGGGGAGCTGTTTTTT
TRBJ2-2 15 TRBV28 . . CASSLAGSGTGELFF TGTGCCAGCAGTTTGGCGGGGTCGGGCACCGGGGAGCTGTTTTTT
TRBJ1-1 17 TRBV4-3 TRBD1 . CASSRKQGAIMNTEAFF TGCGCCAGCAGCCGGAAACAGGGGGCTATTATGAACACTGAAGCTTTCTTT
TRBJ2-1 16 TRBV9 TRBD2 . CASSVDGGRGYNEQFF TGTGCCAGCAGCGTAGACGGCGGGAGGGGGTACAATGAGCAGTTCTTC
TRBJ2-5 11 TRBV5-4 . . CASSSQETQYF TGTGCCAGCAGCTCTCAAGAGACCCAGTACTTC
TRBJ1-6 13 TRBV30 . . CAWNAGYNSPLHF TGTGCCTGGAATGCGGGCTATAATTCACCCCTCCACTTT
TRBJ2-2 17 TRBV15 TRBD2 . CATSRGLAGAHRGELFF TGTGCCACCAGCAGAGGGCTAGCGGGAGCCCACCGGGGGGAGCTGTTTTTT
TRBJ2-7 13 TRBV11-3 TRBD1 . CASSSRDRHEQYF TGTGCCAGCAGTAGCCGGGACAGACACGAGCAGTACTTC
TRBJ2-1 15 TRBV6-1 . few CASSEGPSNYNEQFF TGTGCCAGCAGTGAAGGACCTAGCAACTACAATGAGCAGTTCTTC
TRBJ2-3 12 TRBV28 . . CASSQGTDTQYF TGTGCCAGCAGTCAGGGCACAGATACGCAGTATTTT
TRBJ2-5 15 TRBV6-5 . . CASSYAGQGQETQYF TGTGCCAGCAGTTACGCCGGGCAGGGCCAAGAGACCCAGTACTTC
TRBJ1-5 14 TRBV23-1 TRBD1 . CASSPDRVDQPQHF TGCGCCAGCAGTCCCGACAGGGTGGATCAGCCCCAGCATTTT
TRBJ2-2 14 TRBV2 . once CASSAGQRGGELFF TGTGCCAGCAGTGCGGGACAACGTGGCGGGGAGCTGTTTTTT
TRBJ1-2 13 TRBV6-5 TRBD1 . CASKIGQGYGYTF TGTGCCAGCAAGATAGGACAGGGATATGGCTACACCTTC
TRBJ2-7 13 TRBV6-1 TRBD2 . CASSLGGHYEQYF TGTGCCAGCAGTCTGGGAGGGCACTACGAGCAGTACTTC
TRBJ1-2 14 TRBV28 . . CASSLRGLDYGYTF TGTGCCAGCAGTTTACGGGGACTAGACTATGGCTACACCTTC
TRBJ2-1 14 TRBV28 TRBD1 . CASRRTGGNNEQFF TGTGCCAGCAGGCGGACAGGGGGAAACAATGAGCAGTTCTTC
TRBJ2-2 17 TRBV7-9 TRBD2 . CSSSLVRLAANTGELFF TGTTCCAGCAGCTTAGTCCGACTAGCGGCTAACACCGGGGAGCTGTTTTTT
TRBJ2-1 14 TRBV7-8 TRBD2 . CASSLVSGGNEQFF TGTGCCAGCAGCTTAGTTTCGGGAGGCAATGAGCAGTTCTTC
TRBJ2-3 14 TRBV19 TRBD1 once CASRLQGSTDTQYF TGTGCCAGTCGACTACAGGGGTCTACAGATACGCAGTATTTT
TRBJ2-1 15 TRBV11-2 . . CASSLAGFLYNEQFF TGTGCCAGCAGCTTAGCCGGTTTTCTCTACAATGAGCAGTTCTTC
TRBJ2-2 18 TRBV5-1 TRBD1 . CASSSGTGAYPNTGELFF TGCGCCAGCAGCTCCGGGACAGGCGCCTACCCAAACACCGGGGAGCTGTTTTTT